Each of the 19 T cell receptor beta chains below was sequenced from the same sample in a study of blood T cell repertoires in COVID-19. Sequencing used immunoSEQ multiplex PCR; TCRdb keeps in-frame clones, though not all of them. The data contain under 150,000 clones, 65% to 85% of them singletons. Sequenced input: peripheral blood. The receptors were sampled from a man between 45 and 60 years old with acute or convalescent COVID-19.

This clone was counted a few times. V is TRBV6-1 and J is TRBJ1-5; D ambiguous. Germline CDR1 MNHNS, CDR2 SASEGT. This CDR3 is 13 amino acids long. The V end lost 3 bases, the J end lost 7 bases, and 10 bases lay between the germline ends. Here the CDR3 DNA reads TGTGCCAGCAGTGATCTTTCGGTCCAGCCCCAGCATTTT. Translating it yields CASSDLSVQPQHF.

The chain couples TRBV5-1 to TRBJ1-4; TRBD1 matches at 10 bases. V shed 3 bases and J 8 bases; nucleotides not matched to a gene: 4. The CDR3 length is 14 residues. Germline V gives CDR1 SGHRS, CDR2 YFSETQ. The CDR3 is CASSWGQGSEKLFF. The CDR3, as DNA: TGCGCCAGCAGCTGGGGACAGGGGAGCGAAAAACTGTTTTTT. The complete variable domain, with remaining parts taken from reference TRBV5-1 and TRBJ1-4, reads KAGVTQTPRYLIKTRGQQVTLSCSPISGHRSVSWYQQTPGQGLQFLFEYFSETQRNKGNFPGRFSGRQFSNSRSEMNVSTLELGDSALYLCASSWGQGSEKLFFGSGTQLSVL.

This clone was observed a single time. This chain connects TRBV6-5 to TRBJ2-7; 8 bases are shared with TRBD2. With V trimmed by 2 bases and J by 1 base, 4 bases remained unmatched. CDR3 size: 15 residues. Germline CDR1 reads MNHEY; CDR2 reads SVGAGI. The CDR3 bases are TGTGCCAGCAGTTACGTGGCTAGCGGGTCCTACGAGCAGTACTTC. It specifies CASSYVASGSYEQYF.

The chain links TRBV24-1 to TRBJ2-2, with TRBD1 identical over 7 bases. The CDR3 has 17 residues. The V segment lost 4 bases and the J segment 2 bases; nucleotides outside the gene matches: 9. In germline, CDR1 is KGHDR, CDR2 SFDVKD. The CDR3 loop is CATSEDRTGTNTGELFF. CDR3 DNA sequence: TGTGCCACCAGTGAGGATCGGACAGGAACTAACACCGGGGAGCTGTTTTTT.

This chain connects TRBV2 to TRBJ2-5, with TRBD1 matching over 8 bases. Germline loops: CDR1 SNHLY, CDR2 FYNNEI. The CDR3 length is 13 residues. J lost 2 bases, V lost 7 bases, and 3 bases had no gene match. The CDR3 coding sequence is TGTGCCAGCAAAAACAGGGGGCAAGAGACCCAGTACTTC. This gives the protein CASKNRGQETQYF.

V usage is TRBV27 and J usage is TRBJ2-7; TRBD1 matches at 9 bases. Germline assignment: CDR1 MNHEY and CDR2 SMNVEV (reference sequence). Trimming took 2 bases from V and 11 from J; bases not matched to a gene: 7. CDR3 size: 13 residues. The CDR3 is CASSLKARDREYF. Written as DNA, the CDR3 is TGTGCCAGCAGTTTAAAGGCCCGGGACAGGGAGTACTTC.

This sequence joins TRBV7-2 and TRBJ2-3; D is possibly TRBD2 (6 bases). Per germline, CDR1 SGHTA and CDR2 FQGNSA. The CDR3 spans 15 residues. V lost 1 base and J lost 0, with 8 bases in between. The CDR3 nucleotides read TGTGCCAGCAGCTTAGAAGGGACTAGCACAGATACGCAGTATTTT. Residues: CASSLEGTSTDTQYF. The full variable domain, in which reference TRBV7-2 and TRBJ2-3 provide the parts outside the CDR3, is GAGVSQSPSNKVTEKGKDVELRCDPISGHTALYWYRQSLGQGLEFLIYFQGNSAPDKSGLPSDRFSAERTGGSVSTLTIQRTQQEDSAVYLCASSLEGTSTDTQYFGPGTRLTVL.

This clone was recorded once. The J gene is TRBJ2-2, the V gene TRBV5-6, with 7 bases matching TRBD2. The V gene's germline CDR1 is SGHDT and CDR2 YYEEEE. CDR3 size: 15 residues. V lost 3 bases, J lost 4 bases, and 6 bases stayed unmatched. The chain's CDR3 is CASSWGGGGTGELFF. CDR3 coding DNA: TGTGCCAGCAGCTGGGGCGGGGGAGGCACCGGGGAGCTGTTTTTT. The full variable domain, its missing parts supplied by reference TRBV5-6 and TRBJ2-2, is DAGVTQSPTHLIKTRGQQVTLRCSPKSGHDTVSWYQQALGQGPQFIFQYYEEEERQRGNFPDRFSGHQFPNYSSELNVNALLLGDSALYLCASSWGGGGTGELFFGEGSRLTVL.

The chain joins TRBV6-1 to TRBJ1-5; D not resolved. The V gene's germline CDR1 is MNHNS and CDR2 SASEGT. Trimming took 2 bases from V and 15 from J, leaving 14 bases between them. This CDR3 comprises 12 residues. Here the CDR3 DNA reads TGTGCCAGCAGTGAACAACAGTTTCCCGTGCATTTT. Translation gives CASSEQQFPVHF.

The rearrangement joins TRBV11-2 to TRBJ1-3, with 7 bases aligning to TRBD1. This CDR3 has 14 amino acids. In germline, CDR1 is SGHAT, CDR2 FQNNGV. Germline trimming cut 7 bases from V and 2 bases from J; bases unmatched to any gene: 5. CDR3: CASNLRGAGNTIYF. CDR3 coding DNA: TGTGCCAGCAATCTCAGGGGGGCTGGAAACACCATATATTTT.

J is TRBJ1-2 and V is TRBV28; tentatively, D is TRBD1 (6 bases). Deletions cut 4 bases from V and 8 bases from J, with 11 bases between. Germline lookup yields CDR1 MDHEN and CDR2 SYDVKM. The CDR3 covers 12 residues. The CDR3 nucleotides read TGTGCCAGCAGTTACTACAGGGAAGGCTACACCTTC. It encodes CASSYYREGYTF.

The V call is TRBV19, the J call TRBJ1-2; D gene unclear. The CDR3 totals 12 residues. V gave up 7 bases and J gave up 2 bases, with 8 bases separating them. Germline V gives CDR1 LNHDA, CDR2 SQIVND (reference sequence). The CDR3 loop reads CASMTGNYGYTF. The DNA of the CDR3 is TGTGCCAGTATGACGGGGAACTATGGCTACACCTTC.

The CDR3 DNA reads TGTGCCAGCAGTCCCGGACAGGGGTCACAGCCCAATCAGCCCCAGCATTTT. Translated, it gives CASSPGQGSQPNQPQHF. V gene TRBV28 combines with J gene TRBJ1-5, with TRBD1 identical over 9 bases. The germline CDR1 and CDR2 sequences are MDHEN and SYDVKM. CDR3 size: 17 residues. Trimming at V came to 5 bases and at J to 3 bases, leaving 11 bases not matched to a gene.

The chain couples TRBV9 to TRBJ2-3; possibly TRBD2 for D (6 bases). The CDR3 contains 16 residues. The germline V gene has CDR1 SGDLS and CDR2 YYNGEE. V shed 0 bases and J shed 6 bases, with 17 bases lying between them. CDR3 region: CASSVAGQVGRDTQYF. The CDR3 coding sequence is TGTGCCAGCAGCGTAGCTGGGCAGGTAGGGAGGGATACGCAGTATTTT. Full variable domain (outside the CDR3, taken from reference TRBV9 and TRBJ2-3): DSGVTQTPKHLITATGQRVTLRCSPRSGDLSVYWYQQSLDQGLQFLIQYYNGEERAKGNILERFSAQQFPDLHSELNLSSLELGDSALYFCASSVAGQVGRDTQYFGPGTRLTVL.

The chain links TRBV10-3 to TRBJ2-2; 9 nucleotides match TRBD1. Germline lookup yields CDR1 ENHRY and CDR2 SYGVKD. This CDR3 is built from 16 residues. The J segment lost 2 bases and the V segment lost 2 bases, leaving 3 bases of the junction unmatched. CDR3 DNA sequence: TGTGCCATCAGTGAGGCGGGACAGGGTAACACCGGGGAGCTGTTTTTT. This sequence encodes CAISEAGQGNTGELFF.

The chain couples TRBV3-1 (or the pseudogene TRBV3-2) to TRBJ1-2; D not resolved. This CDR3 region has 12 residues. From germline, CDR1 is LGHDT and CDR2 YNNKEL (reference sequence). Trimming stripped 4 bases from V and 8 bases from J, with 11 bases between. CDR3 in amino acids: CASSPIAGGYTF. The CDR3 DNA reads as TGTGCCAGCAGCCCGATCGCGGGAGGCTACACCTTC.

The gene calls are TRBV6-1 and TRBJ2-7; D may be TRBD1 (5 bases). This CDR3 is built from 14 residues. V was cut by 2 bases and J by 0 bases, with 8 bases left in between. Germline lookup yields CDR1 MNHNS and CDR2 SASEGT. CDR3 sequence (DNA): TGTGCCAGCAGTGAATTGGGGCCCTCCTACGAGCAGTACTTC. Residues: CASSELGPSYEQYF.

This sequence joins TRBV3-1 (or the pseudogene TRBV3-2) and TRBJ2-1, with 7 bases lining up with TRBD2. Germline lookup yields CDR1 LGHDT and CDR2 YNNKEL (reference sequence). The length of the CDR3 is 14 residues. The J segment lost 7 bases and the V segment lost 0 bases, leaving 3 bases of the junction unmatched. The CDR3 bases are TGTGCCAGCAGCCAAGACTCCGGGGGGAATGAGCAGTTCTTC. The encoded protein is CASSQDSGGNEQFF.

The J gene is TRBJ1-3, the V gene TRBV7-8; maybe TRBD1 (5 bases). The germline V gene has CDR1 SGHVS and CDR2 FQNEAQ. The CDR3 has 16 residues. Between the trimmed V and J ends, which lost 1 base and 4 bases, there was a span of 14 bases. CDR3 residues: CASSLGVGQGGNTIYF. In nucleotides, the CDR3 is TGTGCCAGCAGCTTAGGCGTGGGGCAGGGAGGAAACACCATATATTTT.